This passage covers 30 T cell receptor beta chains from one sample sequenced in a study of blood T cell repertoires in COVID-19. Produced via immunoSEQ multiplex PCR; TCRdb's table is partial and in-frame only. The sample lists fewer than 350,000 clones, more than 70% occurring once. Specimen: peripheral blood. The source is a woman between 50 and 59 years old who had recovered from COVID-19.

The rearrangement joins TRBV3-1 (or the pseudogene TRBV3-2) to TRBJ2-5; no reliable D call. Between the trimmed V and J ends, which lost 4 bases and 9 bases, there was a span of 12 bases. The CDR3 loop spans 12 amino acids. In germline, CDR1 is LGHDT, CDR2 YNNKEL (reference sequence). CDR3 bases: TGTGCCAGCAGCCCTAGGAGTTTGGCCCAGTACTTC. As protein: CASSPRSLAQYF.

DNA of the CDR3: TGTGCCAGCTCACCGGCTTTAACAGGGACTGGGGCCAACGTCCTGACTTTC. Translation gives CASSPALTGTGANVLTF. The rearrangement joins TRBV18 to TRBJ2-6; D might be TRBD1 (6 bases). Germline-derived CDR1 and CDR2 are KGHSH and LQKENI. CDR3 length: 17 residues. V was shortened by 3 bases and J by 2 bases, with 14 bases between the two germline ends.

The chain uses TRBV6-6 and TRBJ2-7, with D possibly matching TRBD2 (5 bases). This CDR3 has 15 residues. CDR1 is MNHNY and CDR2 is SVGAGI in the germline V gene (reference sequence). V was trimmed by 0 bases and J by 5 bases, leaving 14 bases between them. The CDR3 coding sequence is TGTGCCAGCAGTTACTCGAAACTAGGTCTGCACGAGCAGTACTTC. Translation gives CASSYSKLGLHEQYF.

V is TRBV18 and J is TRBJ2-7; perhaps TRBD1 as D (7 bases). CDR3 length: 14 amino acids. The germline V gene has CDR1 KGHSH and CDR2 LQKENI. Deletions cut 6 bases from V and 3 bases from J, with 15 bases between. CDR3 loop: CASSQGGQIYEQYF. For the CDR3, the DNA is TGTGCCAGCTCGCAGGGGGGACAGATCTACGAGCAGTACTTC.

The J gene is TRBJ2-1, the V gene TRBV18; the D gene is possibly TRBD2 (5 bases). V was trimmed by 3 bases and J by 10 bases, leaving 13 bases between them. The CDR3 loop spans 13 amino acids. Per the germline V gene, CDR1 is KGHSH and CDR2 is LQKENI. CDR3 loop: CASSPVRGREQFF. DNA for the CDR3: TGTGCCAGCTCACCGGTACGAGGGCGCGAGCAGTTCTTC.

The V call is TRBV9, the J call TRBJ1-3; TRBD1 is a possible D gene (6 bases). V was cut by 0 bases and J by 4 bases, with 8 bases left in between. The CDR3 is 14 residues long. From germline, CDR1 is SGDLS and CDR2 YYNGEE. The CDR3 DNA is TGTGCCAGCAGCGTAGCTACAGGGGGAAACACCATATATTTT. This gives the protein CASSVATGGNTIYF.

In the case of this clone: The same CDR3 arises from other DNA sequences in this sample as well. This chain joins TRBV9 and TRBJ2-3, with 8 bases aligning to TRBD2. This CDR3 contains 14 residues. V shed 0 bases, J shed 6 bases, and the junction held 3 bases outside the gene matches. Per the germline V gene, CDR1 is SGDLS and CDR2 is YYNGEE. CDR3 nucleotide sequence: TGTGCCAGCAGCGTAGCGGGGGGGCGTGATACGCAGTATTTT. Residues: CASSVAGGRDTQYF.

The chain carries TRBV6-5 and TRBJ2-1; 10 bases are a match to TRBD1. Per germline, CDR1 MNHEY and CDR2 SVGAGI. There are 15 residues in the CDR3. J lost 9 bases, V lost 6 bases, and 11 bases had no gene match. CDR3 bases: TGTGCCAGCAGGCCCGGACAGGGGGGAACGAGTGAGCAGTTCTTC. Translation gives CASRPGQGGTSEQFF.

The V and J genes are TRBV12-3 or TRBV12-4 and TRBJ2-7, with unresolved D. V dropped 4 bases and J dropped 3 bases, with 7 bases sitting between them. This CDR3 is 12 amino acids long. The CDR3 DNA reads TGTGCCAGCAGTTACCACTTCTACGAGCAGTACTTC. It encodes CASSYHFYEQYF.

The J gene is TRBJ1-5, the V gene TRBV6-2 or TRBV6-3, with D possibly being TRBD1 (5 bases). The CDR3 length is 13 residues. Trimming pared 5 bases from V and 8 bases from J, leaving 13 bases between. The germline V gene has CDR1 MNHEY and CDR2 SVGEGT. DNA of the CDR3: TGTGCCAGCAGTCGCACCAGGGTAGAGCCCCAGCATTTT. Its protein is CASSRTRVEPQHF.

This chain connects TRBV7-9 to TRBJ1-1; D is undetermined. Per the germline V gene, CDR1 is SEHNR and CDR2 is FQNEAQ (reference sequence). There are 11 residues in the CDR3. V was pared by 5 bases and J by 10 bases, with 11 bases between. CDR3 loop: CASSQAGGAFF. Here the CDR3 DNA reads TGTGCCAGCAGCCAGGCGGGAGGAGCTTTCTTT.

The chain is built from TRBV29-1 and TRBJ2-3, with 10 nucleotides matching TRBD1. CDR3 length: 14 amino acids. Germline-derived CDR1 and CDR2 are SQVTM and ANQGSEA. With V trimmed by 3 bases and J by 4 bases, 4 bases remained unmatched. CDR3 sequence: CSVDFGQGADTQYF. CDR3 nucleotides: TGCAGCGTTGATTTCGGACAGGGGGCAGATACGCAGTATTTT.

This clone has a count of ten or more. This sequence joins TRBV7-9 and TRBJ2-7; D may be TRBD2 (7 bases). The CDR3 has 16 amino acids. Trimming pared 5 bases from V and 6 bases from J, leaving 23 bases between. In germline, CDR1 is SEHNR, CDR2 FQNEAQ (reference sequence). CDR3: CASSGGARGRVAEQYF. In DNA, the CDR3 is TGTGCCAGCAGCGGGGGGGCCCGGGGACGAGTGGCCGAGCAGTACTTC.

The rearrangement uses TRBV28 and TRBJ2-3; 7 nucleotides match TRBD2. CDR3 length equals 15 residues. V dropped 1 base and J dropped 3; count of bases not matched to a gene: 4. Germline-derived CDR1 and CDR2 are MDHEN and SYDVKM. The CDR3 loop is CASSLLGGGTDTQYF. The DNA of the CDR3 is TGTGCCAGCAGTTTATTGGGGGGGGGAACAGATACGCAGTATTTT. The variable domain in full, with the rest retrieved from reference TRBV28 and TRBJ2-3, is DVKVTQSSRYLVKRTGEKVFLECVQDMDHENMFWYRQDPGLGLRLIYFSYDVKMKEKGDIPEGYSVSREKKERFSLILESASTNQTSMYLCASSLLGGGTDTQYFGPGTRLTVL.

DNA for the CDR3: TGTGCCAGCAGCCCCCAGGGGTGGTGGGATAGCAATCAGCCCCAGCATTTT. It is translated as CASSPQGWWDSNQPQHF. This sequence joins TRBV7-2 and TRBJ1-5, with a weak D call TRBD1 (6 bases). The ends were cut back, 5 bases at V and 0 bases at J, with 17 bases in the middle. This CDR3 is built from 17 residues. Germline V gene sequence: CDR1 SGHTA, CDR2 FQGNSA.

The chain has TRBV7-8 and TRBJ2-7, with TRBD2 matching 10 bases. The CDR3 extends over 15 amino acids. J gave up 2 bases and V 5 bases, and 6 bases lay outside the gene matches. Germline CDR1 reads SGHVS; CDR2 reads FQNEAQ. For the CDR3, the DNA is TGTGCCAGCAGCCCACTAGCGGGACGTCCCTACGAGCAGTACTTC. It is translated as CASSPLAGRPYEQYF.

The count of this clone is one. The CDR3 sequence: CASSWGQGYSPLHF. The DNA for the CDR3 is TGTGCCAGCAGCTGGGGGCAGGGTTATTCACCCCTCCACTTT. V gene TRBV28 combines with J gene TRBJ1-6; D is perhaps TRBD1 (6 bases). Germline assignment: CDR1 MDHEN and CDR2 SYDVKM. Trimming stripped 6 bases from V and 8 bases from J, with 14 bases between. CDR3 length equals 14 residues.

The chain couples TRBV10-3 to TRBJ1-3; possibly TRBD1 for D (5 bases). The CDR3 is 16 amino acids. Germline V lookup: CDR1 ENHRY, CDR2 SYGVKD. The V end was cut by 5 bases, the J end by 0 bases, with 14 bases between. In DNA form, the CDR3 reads TGTGCCATCAGTCCATCGCAGGGCCTCTCTGGAAACACCATATATTTT. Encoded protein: CAISPSQGLSGNTIYF.

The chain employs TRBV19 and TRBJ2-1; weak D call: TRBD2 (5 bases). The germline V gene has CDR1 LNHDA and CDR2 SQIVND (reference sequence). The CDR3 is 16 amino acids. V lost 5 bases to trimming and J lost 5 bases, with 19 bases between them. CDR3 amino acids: CASSPRSGSFDNEQFF. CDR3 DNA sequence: TGTGCCAGTAGTCCTCGGAGTGGGAGTTTCGACAATGAGCAGTTCTTC.

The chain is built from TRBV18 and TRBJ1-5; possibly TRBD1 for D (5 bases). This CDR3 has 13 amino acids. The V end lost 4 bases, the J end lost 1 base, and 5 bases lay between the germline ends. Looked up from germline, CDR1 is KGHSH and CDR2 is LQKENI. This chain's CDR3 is CASSQGSNQPQHF. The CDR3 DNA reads TGTGCCAGCTCACAGGGGAGCAATCAGCCCCAGCATTTT.

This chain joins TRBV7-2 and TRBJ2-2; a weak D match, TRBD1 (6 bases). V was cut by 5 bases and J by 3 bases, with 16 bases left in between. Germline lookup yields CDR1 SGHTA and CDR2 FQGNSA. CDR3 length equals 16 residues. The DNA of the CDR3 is TGTGCCAGCAGCCGCAACTCCAGGGGCGACACCGGGGAGCTGTTTTTT. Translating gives CASSRNSRGDTGELFF.

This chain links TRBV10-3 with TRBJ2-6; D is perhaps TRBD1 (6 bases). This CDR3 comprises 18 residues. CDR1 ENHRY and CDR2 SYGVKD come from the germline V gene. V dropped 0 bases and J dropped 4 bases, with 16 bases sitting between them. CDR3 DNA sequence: TGTGCCATCAGTGAGTCTGGGGGCTCCGCTCGGGGGGCCAACGTCCTGACTTTC. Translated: CAISESGGSARGANVLTF.

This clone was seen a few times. CDR3 DNA: TGCAGTGCTAGTTCCATAGGACTAGCGGGAGGGCGGAATGAGCAGTTCTTC. Amino acid sequence: CSASSIGLAGGRNEQFF. The rearrangement links TRBV20-1 to TRBJ2-1, with TRBD2 matching 15 bases. The CDR3 totals 17 residues. The trim removed 3 bases at V and 7 bases at J, leaving 10 bases unmatched. Germline V lookup: CDR1 DFQATT, CDR2 SNEGSKA (reference sequence).

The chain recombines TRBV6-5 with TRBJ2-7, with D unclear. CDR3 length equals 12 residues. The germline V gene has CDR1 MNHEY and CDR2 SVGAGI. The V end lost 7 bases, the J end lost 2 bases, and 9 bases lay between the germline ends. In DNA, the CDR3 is TGTGCCAGCAAGAGGCCGCCCTACGAGCAGTACTTC. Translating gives CASKRPPYEQYF.

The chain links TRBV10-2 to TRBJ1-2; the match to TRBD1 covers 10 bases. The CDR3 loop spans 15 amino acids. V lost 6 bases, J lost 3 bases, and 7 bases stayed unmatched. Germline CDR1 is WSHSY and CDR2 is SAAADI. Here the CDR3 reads CASRSTGGADYGYTF. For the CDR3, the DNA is TGCGCCAGCAGGTCGACAGGGGGCGCTGACTATGGCTACACCTTC.

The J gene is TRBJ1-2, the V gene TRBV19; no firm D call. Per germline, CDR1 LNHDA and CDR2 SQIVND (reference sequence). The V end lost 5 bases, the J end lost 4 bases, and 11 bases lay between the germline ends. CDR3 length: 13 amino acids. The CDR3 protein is CASSQADIYGYTF. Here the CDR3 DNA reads TGTGCCAGTAGTCAGGCAGACATCTATGGCTACACCTTC.

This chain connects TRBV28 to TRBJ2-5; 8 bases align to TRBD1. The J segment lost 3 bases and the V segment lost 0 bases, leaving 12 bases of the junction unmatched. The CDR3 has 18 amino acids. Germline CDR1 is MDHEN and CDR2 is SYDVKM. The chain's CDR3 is CASSLWYRGAGPKETQYF. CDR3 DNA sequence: TGTGCCAGCAGTTTATGGTACAGGGGGGCAGGACCCAAAGAGACCCAGTACTTC.

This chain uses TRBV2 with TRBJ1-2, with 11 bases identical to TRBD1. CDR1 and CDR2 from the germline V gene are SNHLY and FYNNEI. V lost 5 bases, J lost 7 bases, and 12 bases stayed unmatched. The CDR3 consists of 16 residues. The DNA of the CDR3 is TGTGCCAGCAGTATTACCGGACAGGGGGCTCGTGGTGGCTACACCTTC. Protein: CASSITGQGARGGYTF.

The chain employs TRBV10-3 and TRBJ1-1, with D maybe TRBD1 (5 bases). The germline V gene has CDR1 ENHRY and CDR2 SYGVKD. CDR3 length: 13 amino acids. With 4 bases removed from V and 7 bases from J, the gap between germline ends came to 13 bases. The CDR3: CAISGPSGDEAFF. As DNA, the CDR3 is TGTGCCATCAGTGGCCCCTCGGGGGATGAAGCTTTCTTT.

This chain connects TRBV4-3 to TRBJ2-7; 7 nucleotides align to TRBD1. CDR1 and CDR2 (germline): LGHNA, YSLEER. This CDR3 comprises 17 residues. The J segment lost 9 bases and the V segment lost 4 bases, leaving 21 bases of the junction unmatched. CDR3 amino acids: CASSLFRARGFILGQYF. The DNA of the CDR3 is TGCGCCAGCAGCCTTTTTAGGGCCAGGGGGTTCATCTTAGGGCAGTACTTC.